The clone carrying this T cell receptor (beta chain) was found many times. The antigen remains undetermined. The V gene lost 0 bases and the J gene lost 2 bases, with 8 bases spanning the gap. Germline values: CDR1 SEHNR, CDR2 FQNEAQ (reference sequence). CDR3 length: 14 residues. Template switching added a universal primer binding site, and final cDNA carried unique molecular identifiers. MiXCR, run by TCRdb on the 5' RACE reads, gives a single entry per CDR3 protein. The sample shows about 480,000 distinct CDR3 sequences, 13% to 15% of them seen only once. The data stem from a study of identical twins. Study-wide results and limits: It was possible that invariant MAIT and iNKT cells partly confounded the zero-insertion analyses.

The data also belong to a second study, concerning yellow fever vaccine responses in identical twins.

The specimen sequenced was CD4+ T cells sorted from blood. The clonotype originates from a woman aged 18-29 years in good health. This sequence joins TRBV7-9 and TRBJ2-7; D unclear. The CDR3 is CASSLAARAYEQYF. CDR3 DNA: TGTGCCAGCAGCTTAGCGGCCCGAGCCTACGAGCAGTACTTC.